Listed below are T cell receptor beta chains from one sample, sequenced in a study of cytotoxic CD8 clonotypes in ibrutinib-treated CLL. Clones were sequenced by immunoSEQ multiplex PCR, and TCRdb holds only the in-frame ones, with some missing. The sample includes roughly 200,000 clones, 70% to 75% of them seen just once. Here the sequenced sample was PBMCs, taken after 12 months of ibrutinib treatment. These receptors originate from a human donor with chronic lymphocytic leukemia. The CDR3 runs from the conserved cysteine through the conserved F or W. The order of the fields is D gene, V gene, CDR3 protein. The D gene is left open where the match is weak.

D gene: NA; V gene: TRBV7-9; CDR3 protein: CASSLAPTGKGPEQFF
D gene: NA; V gene: TRBV9; CDR3 protein: CASSPNTGNQPQHF
D gene: NA; V gene: TRBV2; CDR3 protein: CASSGQTYEQYF
D gene: TRBD1; V gene: TRBV7-2; CDR3 protein: CASSPGGQGNQPQHF
D gene: NA; V gene: TRBV4-3; CDR3 protein: CASRMRSTDTQYF
D gene: NA; V gene: TRBV7-9; CDR3 protein: CASSFERAYGYTF
D gene: TRBD1; V gene: TRBV5-4; CDR3 protein: CASSPTGQGKAYEQYF
D gene: NA; V gene: TRBV6-1; CDR3 protein: CASLTGPGRGTEAFF
D gene: TRBD1; V gene: TRBV6-1; CDR3 protein: CASSETPGGNQPQHF
D gene: TRBD1; V gene: TRBV9; CDR3 protein: CASTLEGQGYGYTF
D gene: NA; V gene: TRBV4-2; CDR3 protein: CASSQDTAAVYEQYF
D gene: TRBD2; V gene: TRBV30; CDR3 protein: CAWSISGSRHEQYF
D gene: NA; V gene: TRBV5-1; CDR3 protein: CASSLWDNFPPNEQFF
D gene: NA; V gene: TRBV28; CDR3 protein: CASRTRGSQYYEQYF
D gene: TRBD1; V gene: TRBV19; CDR3 protein: CASSPGGTDTQYF
D gene: TRBD2; V gene: TRBV19; CDR3 protein: CASSRAGLSGSSYNEQFF
D gene: NA; V gene: TRBV30; CDR3 protein: CAWGVGYNSPLHF
D gene: NA; V gene: TRBV30; CDR3 protein: CAWSGMDAHNQPQHF
D gene: NA; V gene: TRBV7-3; CDR3 protein: CASSLHGSYEQYF
D gene: TRBD1; V gene: TRBV11-2; CDR3 protein: CASSPPGTGVSTQYF
D gene: NA; V gene: TRBV27; CDR3 protein: CASSFLGLETQYF
D gene: NA; V gene: TRBV7-2; CDR3 protein: CASSQRGNTEAFF
D gene: TRBD1; V gene: TRBV27; CDR3 protein: CASSLGGQGGWTGELFF
D gene: NA; V gene: TRBV19; CDR3 protein: CATHKGPFHTF
D gene: NA; V gene: TRBV30; CDR3 protein: CAWSVQDIAYEQYF
D gene: TRBD2; V gene: TRBV11-1; CDR3 protein: CASSLLAGTSTDTQYF
D gene: NA; V gene: TRBV13; CDR3 protein: CASSSQVSETQYF
D gene: NA; V gene: TRBV6-5; CDR3 protein: CASRPPGGAGYTF